The next 15 T cell receptor beta chains were all read from a single sample in a study of T-cell reconstitution after alpha-beta-depleted transplantation in children (dated by TCRdb to 2016 to 2017). The library was obtained by PCR. Sequencing used an Illumina HiSeq 2500. TCR library preparation used molecular barcoding, with unique molecular identifiers applied to normalize quantification of the TCRbeta repertoire. TCRdb's own reprocessing of the public reads used fastp at Q25 and MiXCR and kept productive beta chains. Entries are consolidated by CDR3 protein sequence, retaining the most common genes and DNA. The sample contains roughly 500,000 distinct CDR3 sequences, about 31% of them found a single time. The ten largest clonotypes hold approximately 2.3% of the sample. This specimen was PBMCs from the stem cell graft donor, taken from the stem cell graft. The receptors stem from a human donor who donated a stem cell graft to a child with aplastic anemia.

The J gene is TRBJ1-2, the V gene TRBV6-1, with 9 bases lining up with TRBD1. The CDR3 loop spans 14 amino acids. V lost 4 bases to trimming and J lost 4 bases; unmatched junction nucleotides: 4. The germline CDR1 and CDR2 sequences are MNHNS and SASEGT. The CDR3 loop reads CASSAKGQGYGYTF. The CDR3 region has the DNA TGTGCCAGCAGTGCGAAGGGACAGGGCTATGGCTACACCTTC.

This clonotype showed up just a few times. The chain couples TRBV7-9 to TRBJ1-1, with D perhaps TRBD1 (5 bases). Per the germline V gene, CDR1 is SEHNR and CDR2 is FQNEAQ (reference sequence). This CDR3 contains 13 residues. Trimming removed 0 bases from V and 7 bases from J, with 9 bases in between. CDR3 bases: TGTGCCAGCAGCTTAGCAGGGGAAGTTGAAGCTTTCTTT. Amino acid sequence: CASSLAGEVEAFF.

The sample holds a few counts of this clonotype. The gene calls are TRBV20-1 and TRBJ1-3; 10 nucleotides line up with TRBD1. CDR1 is DFQATT, CDR2 SNEGSKA, per germline (reference sequence). V gave up 5 bases and J gave up 4 bases; unmatched junction bases: 8. The CDR3 contains 15 residues. CDR3 amino acids: CSASPGQGSGNTIYF. For the CDR3, the DNA is TGCAGTGCTTCGCCGGGACAGGGGAGCGGAAACACCATATATTTT.

This clonotype was seen more than once but under ten times. This chain uses TRBV18 with TRBJ1-2; the D gene is possibly TRBD1 (5 bases). This CDR3 spans 13 amino acids. Trimming stripped 2 bases from V and 7 bases from J, with 11 bases between. Germline CDR1 KGHSH, CDR2 LQKENI. The CDR3 is CASSPGGDGGYTF. Here the CDR3 DNA reads TGTGCCAGCTCACCAGGGGGAGACGGTGGCTACACCTTC.

The rearrangement links TRBV5-4 to TRBJ2-3; no reliable D call. This CDR3 comprises 16 residues. The ends were cut back, 7 bases at V and 2 bases at J, with 20 bases in the middle. The germline CDR1 and CDR2 sequences are SGHNT and YYREEE (reference sequence). In DNA form, the CDR3 reads TGTGCCAGCGGCTCTCACACCGGTGCTGCCACAGATACGCAGTATTTT. It specifies CASGSHTGAATDTQYF.

The chain has TRBV27 and TRBJ2-4; 9 bases agree with TRBD2. V lost 5 bases to trimming and J lost 3 bases; unmatched junction nucleotides: 17. This CDR3 region has 19 residues. From germline, CDR1 is MNHEY and CDR2 SMNVEV (reference sequence). CDR3 sequence: CASSPPPGIAGVGKNIQYF. DNA for the CDR3: TGTGCCAGCAGTCCACCGCCTGGGATAGCGGGAGTAGGCAAAAACATTCAGTACTTC.

The V and J genes are TRBV6-1 and TRBJ2-7; no reliable D call. The CDR3 spans 13 residues. CDR1 MNHNS and CDR2 SASEGT come from the germline V gene. V lost 3 bases and J 0 bases, leaving 6 bases between the germline ends. Here the CDR3 reads CASSEQSSYEQYV. CDR3 nucleotide sequence: TGTGCCAGCAGTGAGCAGAGCTCCTACGAGCAGTACGTC.

The chain combines TRBV20-1 with TRBJ1-6; D gene ambiguous. Per the germline V gene, CDR1 is DFQATT and CDR2 is SNEGSKA (reference sequence). The CDR3 runs to 14 residues. V lost 0 bases to trimming and J lost 7 bases, with 10 bases between them. This CDR3 reads CSARDLGWNSPLHF. CDR3 sequence (DNA): TGCAGTGCTAGAGATCTGGGATGGAATTCACCCCTCCACTTT.

This clonotype was detected ten times or more. V usage is TRBV27 and J usage is TRBJ2-3; TRBD1 is a possible D gene (5 bases). Germline CDR1 MNHEY, CDR2 SMNVEV (reference sequence). This CDR3 is 17 amino acids long. Trimming shortened V by 5 bases and J by 5 bases, and 23 bases separated the two germline ends. DNA of the CDR3: TGTGCCAGCAGTCGTATCCCACCCCGTGGGGCTATAGATACGCAGTATTTT. This sequence encodes CASSRIPPRGAIDTQYF.

The count of this clonotype is one. The chain combines TRBV5-8 with TRBJ2-6; tentatively, D is TRBD1 (6 bases). Per the germline V gene, CDR1 is SGHTS and CDR2 is YDEGEE. This CDR3 has 15 residues. Trimming pared 5 bases from V and 0 bases from J, leaving 9 bases between. The CDR3 sequence is CASRQQGSGANVLTF. The CDR3 bases are TGTGCCAGCAGACAACAGGGCTCTGGGGCCAACGTCCTGACTTTC.

This clonotype was seen more than once but under ten times. The V and J genes are TRBV10-2 and TRBJ2-2; 8 nucleotides line up with TRBD2. J lost 6 bases, V lost 7 bases, and 7 bases had no gene match. The CDR3 spans 14 residues. CDR1 WSHSY and CDR2 SAAADI come from the germline V gene. CDR3 protein: CASTRERGPGELFF. CDR3 DNA sequence: TGCGCCAGCACTAGGGAGCGGGGGCCCGGGGAGCTGTTTTTT.

This clonotype was counted only a few times. The chain recombines TRBV12-3 or TRBV12-4 with TRBJ1-4, with 7 bases aligning to TRBD1. This CDR3 contains 15 residues. J gave up 7 bases and V 6 bases, and 11 bases lay outside the gene matches. The CDR3 spells CASRPTGLGAEKLFF. Written as DNA, the CDR3 is TGTGCCAGCAGGCCGACAGGGTTAGGGGCTGAAAAACTGTTTTTT.

This clonotype was seen a handful of times. The genes are TRBV4-2 and TRBJ1-3; D not resolved. From germline, CDR1 is LGHNA and CDR2 YNFKEQ. CDR3 length equals 15 residues. V was trimmed by 3 bases and J by 3 bases, leaving 12 bases between them. The CDR3 sequence: CASSQSSTVGNTIYF. CDR3 nucleotides: TGTGCCAGCAGCCAGTCCTCGACGGTTGGAAACACCATATATTTT.

This rearrangement joins TRBV20-1 to TRBJ2-1; D remains ambiguous. The CDR3 has 16 amino acids. With 0 bases removed from V and 0 bases from J, the gap between germline ends came to 12 bases. CDR1 is DFQATT and CDR2 is SNEGSKA in the germline V gene (reference sequence). CDR3 nucleotide sequence: TGCAGTGCTAGAGATCGCGACTTTGACTCCTACAATGAGCAGTTCTTC. This codes for CSARDRDFDSYNEQFF.

The chain has TRBV7-2 and TRBJ2-5; D unclear. This CDR3 is built from 13 residues. The V end was cut by 5 bases, the J end by 4 bases, with 11 bases between. Germline CDR1 SGHTA, CDR2 FQGNSA. The CDR3 reads CASSPSHRETQYF. CDR3 DNA sequence: TGTGCCAGCAGCCCAAGCCACCGAGAGACCCAGTACTTC.